The entry below describes one T cell receptor beta chain. The antigen is unknown. Expansion with viral peptide pools was applied to antigen-specific CD4+ T cells by the ViraFEST assay prior to sequencing. An approximately nine-day culture period preceded the isolation of CD4+ T cells. In the vaccine recipients, nucleocapsid antibodies were negative and there was no prior SARS-CoV-2 infection. Cultures received IL-2 medium that replaced half the medium on days 3 and 7. These data belong to a study of vaccination effects on CD4 cells after COVID-19. On the study more broadly: Participants were given two doses of BNT162b2 or mRNA-1273 vaccine. Study-wide results and limits: Pronounced clonal contraction occurred in clones induced by infection and by vaccine late after vaccination.

Trimming at V came to 5 bases and at J to 6 bases, leaving 5 bases not matched to a gene. The CDR3 covers 13 residues. Germline-derived CDR1 and CDR2 are LGHNA and YSLEER. Produced via immunoSEQ multiplex PCR; TCRdb's table is partial and in-frame only. The table includes fewer than 55,000 clones, 75% to 80% detected once. The sequenced sample was CD4+ T cells from PBMCs cultured with HCoV-OC43 spike peptides, obtained before COVID-19 vaccination. Sample subset: HCoV-OC43 spike overlapping peptide pool stimulation. The chain employs TRBV4-3 and TRBJ1-1; 8 positions match TRBD1. This sequence was found in a human donor who received a COVID-19 vaccine. CDR3 DNA: TGCGCCAGCAGCGTCGGGACAGGCGCTGAAGCTTTCTTT. Protein sequence: CASSVGTGAEAFF.